The 21 T cell receptor beta chains listed next were all sequenced from one sample in a study of cytomegalovirus exposure and HLA in healthy donors. This PCR relied on a set of 60 Vbeta primers and 13 Jbeta primers. Profiling relied on immunoSEQ multiplex PCR, and the TCRdb table lists in-frame clones only, not all of them. The sample includes 100,000 or so clones, about 74% of them seen just once. Sample: PBMCs. The receptors stem from a female donor in good health and CMV-seropositive.

This rearrangement joins TRBV28 to TRBJ1-2, with D perhaps TRBD1 (6 bases). V was trimmed by 4 bases and J by 2 bases, leaving 14 bases between them. Germline values: CDR1 MDHEN, CDR2 SYDVKM. The length of the CDR3 is 15 residues. The CDR3 loop reads CASSWDTSLNYGYTF. DNA of the CDR3: TGTGCCAGCAGTTGGGACACTTCCTTGAACTATGGCTACACCTTC.

This rearrangement joins TRBV11-2 to TRBJ2-1; 7 nucleotides align to TRBD1. This CDR3 region has 15 residues. CDR1 and CDR2 (germline): SGHAT, FQNNGV. With V trimmed by 2 bases and J by 2 bases, 3 bases remained unmatched. CDR3 coding DNA: TGTGCCAGCAGCTTACTAGGGGGCCCCTACAATGAGCAGTTCTTC. It specifies CASSLLGGPYNEQFF.

This clone was seen a few times. The gene calls are TRBV5-5 and TRBJ2-1; D may be TRBD1 (6 bases). Germline lookup yields CDR1 SGHKS and CDR2 YYEKEE (reference sequence). V dropped 0 bases and J dropped 0 bases, with 19 bases sitting between them. The CDR3 contains 19 residues. This CDR3 reads CASSLVPVGTQSSYNEQFF. Written as DNA, the CDR3 is TGTGCCAGCAGCTTGGTACCGGTCGGGACACAGAGCTCCTACAATGAGCAGTTCTTC. Drawing the rest from reference TRBV5-5 and TRBJ2-1, the complete variable domain is DAGVTQSPTHLIKTRGQQVTLRCSPISGHKSVSWYQQVLGQGPQFIFQYYEKEERGRGNFPDRFSARQFPNYSSELNVNALLLGDSALYLCASSLVPVGTQSSYNEQFFGPGTRLTVL.

V usage is TRBV4-2 and J usage is TRBJ2-5; D remains unclear. Trimming removed 0 bases from V and 5 bases from J, with 7 bases in between. Germline CDR1 LGHNA, CDR2 YNFKEQ. The CDR3 spans 13 residues. CDR3 sequence: CASSQDHGETQYF. As DNA, the CDR3 is TGTGCCAGCAGCCAAGATCACGGGGAGACCCAGTACTTC.

The chain uses TRBV5-1 and TRBJ1-2; D may be TRBD1 (5 bases). The germline gives CDR1 SGHRS, CDR2 YFSETQ. With 3 bases removed from V and 7 bases from J, the gap between germline ends came to 16 bases. The CDR3 covers 14 residues. This CDR3 reads CASSSTNRQGGYTF. The CDR3 DNA reads TGCGCCAGCAGCTCGACCAACAGGCAAGGTGGCTACACCTTC.

This sequence joins TRBV5-5 and TRBJ2-7, with 10 bases that match TRBD2. Trimming took 0 bases from V and 5 from J; bases not matched to a gene: 8. The germline gives CDR1 SGHKS, CDR2 YYEKEE (reference sequence). There are 16 residues in the CDR3. CDR3 amino acids: CASSLGRSLAGNEQYF. The CDR3 DNA sequence: TGTGCCAGCAGCTTGGGGCGTTCACTAGCGGGAAACGAGCAGTACTTC.

The genes are TRBV21-1 and TRBJ1-4. TRBV21-1 is listed as a pseudogene. This CDR3 contains 18 residues. This chain's CDR3 is CASSKGGGPRPTNEKLFF. The CDR3 region has the DNA TGTGCCAGCAGCAAAGGGGGGGGACCCCGTCCAACTAATGAAAAACTGTTTTTT.

The V gene is TRBV9, the J gene TRBJ2-3, with D possibly matching TRBD2 (6 bases). The CDR3 covers 16 residues. Deletions cut 4 bases from V and 5 bases from J, with 20 bases between. Germline lookup yields CDR1 SGDLS and CDR2 YYNGEE. CDR3 loop: CASSPQGSGAQDTQYF. DNA for the CDR3: TGTGCCAGCAGCCCTCAGGGTAGCGGTGCACAAGATACGCAGTATTTT.

The chain is built from TRBV4-2 and TRBJ2-3; 7 nucleotides line up with TRBD2. Trimming took 4 bases from V and 3 from J; bases not matched to a gene: 7. Germline CDR1 and CDR2: LGHNA and YNFKEQ. The CDR3 is 15 residues long. The CDR3 bases are TGTGCCAGCAGCCCATGGGACTACCCAACAGATACGCAGTATTTT. Amino acid sequence: CASSPWDYPTDTQYF.

V gene TRBV7-6 combines with J gene TRBJ2-6, with TRBD2 matching 9 bases. The CDR3 consists of 18 residues. V was clipped by 4 bases and J by 0 bases; unmatched bases: 7. CDR1 is SGHVS and CDR2 is FNYEAQ in the germline V gene. CDR3 residues: CASSWGSGGSSGANVLTF. CDR3 in DNA: TGTGCCAGCAGCTGGGGTAGCGGGGGAAGCTCTGGGGCCAACGTCCTGACTTTC. Filled out from reference TRBV7-6 and TRBJ2-6, the complete variable domain reads GAGVSQSPRYKVTKRGQDVALRCDPISGHVSLYWYRQALGQGPEFLTYFNYEAQQDKSGLPNDRFSAERPEGSISTLTIQRTEQRDSAMYRCASSWGSGGSSGANVLTFGAGSRLTVL.

This clone has ten or more counts. The V gene is TRBV13, the J gene TRBJ2-2; possible D gene TRBD1, 6 bases. This CDR3 is built from 16 residues. Trimming left V 3 bases short and J 1 base short, with 12 bases between. The V gene's germline CDR1 is PRHDT and CDR2 FYEKMQ (reference sequence). DNA of the CDR3: TGTGCCAGCAGCTTCTTGGACAGCTGGAACACCGGGGAGCTGTTTTTT. It translates to CASSFLDSWNTGELFF. Filled out from reference TRBV13 and TRBJ2-2, the complete variable domain reads AAGVIQSPRHLIKEKRETATLKCYPIPRHDTVYWYQQGPGQDPQFLISFYEKMQSDKGSIPDRFSAQQFSDYHSELNMSSLELGDSALYFCASSFLDSWNTGELFFGEGSRLTVL.

The chain uses TRBV7-9 and TRBJ2-1; the match to TRBD2 covers 10 bases. The V segment lost 1 base and the J segment 0 bases; nucleotides outside the gene matches: 9. Per the germline V gene, CDR1 is SEHNR and CDR2 is FQNEAQ (reference sequence). CDR3 size: 19 residues. The CDR3 coding sequence is TGTGCCAGCAGCTTAGGGTCGGTAGCGGGGGGCTTCTCCTACAATGAGCAGTTCTTC. Encoded protein: CASSLGSVAGGFSYNEQFF.

The gene calls are TRBV5-1 and TRBJ2-2, with unresolved D. CDR3 length: 14 residues. Per the germline V gene, CDR1 is SGHRS and CDR2 is YFSETQ. V dropped 6 bases and J dropped 5 bases, with 14 bases sitting between them. Here the CDR3 DNA reads TGCGCCAGCAAGGTGCTACTGACAACCGGGGAGCTGTTTTTT. This translates into CASKVLLTTGELFF.

A single count supports this clone. The V call is TRBV25-1, the J call TRBJ2-7; 9 bases map to TRBD2. Germline assignment: CDR1 MGHDK and CDR2 SYGVNS. With 1 base clipped from V and 5 bases from J, the junction kept 9 bases outside the gene matches. This CDR3 spans 16 amino acids. Here the CDR3 reads CASSESPSSGMNEQYF. In DNA form, the CDR3 reads TGTGCCAGCAGTGAATCCCCGTCTAGCGGGATGAACGAGCAGTACTTC.

The chain links TRBV5-1 to TRBJ2-1, with a tentative D call TRBD1 (6 bases). Germline V gene lookup returns CDR1 SGHRS and CDR2 YFSETQ. The CDR3 is 16 residues long. Trimming cost V 4 bases and J 2 bases, with 16 bases left between them. The CDR3: CASSKPGTLAYNEQFF. In DNA, the CDR3 is TGCGCCAGCAGCAAGCCCGGGACACTTGCCTACAATGAGCAGTTCTTC.

The chain recombines TRBV21-1 with TRBJ1-5; the table assigns TRBD1, which was not confirmed against the DNA. TRBV21-1 is a documented pseudogene. The CDR3 has 17 residues. The CDR3 here is CASSTDRASYSNQPQHF. The CDR3 nucleotides read TGTGCCAGCTCCACCGACAGGGCAAGTTATAGCAATCAGCCCCAGCATTTT.

This sequence joins TRBV19 and TRBJ1-5; perhaps TRBD1 as D (6 bases). V lost 6 bases and J lost 4, with 16 bases in between. The germline gives CDR1 LNHDA, CDR2 SQIVND (reference sequence). This CDR3 is built from 15 residues. The CDR3 loop reads CASRSDRSLNQPQHF. The CDR3, as DNA: TGTGCCAGTAGATCTGACAGGAGCTTAAATCAGCCCCAGCATTTT. Variable domain in full (rest from reference TRBV19 and TRBJ1-5): DGGITQSPKYLFRKEGQNVTLSCEQNLNHDAMYWYRQDPGQGLRLIYYSQIVNDFQKGDIAEGYSVSREKKESFPLTVTSAQKNPTAFYLCASRSDRSLNQPQHFGDGTRLSIL.

V gene TRBV27 combines with J gene TRBJ1-2; D gene uncertain. The CDR3 spans 13 residues. The ends were cut back, 1 base at V and 3 bases at J, with 6 bases in the middle. Germline V gives CDR1 MNHEY, CDR2 SMNVEV (reference sequence). CDR3 residues: CASSLYRYYGYTF. CDR3 coding DNA: TGTGCCAGCAGTTTATACAGATACTATGGCTACACCTTC.

With respect to this clone: Sequence at one end of the junction differs from germline and may be a read error. The V and J genes are TRBV6-1 and TRBJ1-2; no firm D call. The CDR3 is made up of 14 amino acids. The germline gives CDR1 MNHNS, CDR2 SASEGT. The CDR3 nucleotides are TGTACCAGCACTCTAATAAGGACGGGAGATGGCTACACCTTC. Translation: CTSTLIRTGDGYTF.

This clone was picked up a small number of times. This rearrangement joins TRBV5-1 to TRBJ2-3; tentatively, D is TRBD2 (6 bases). This CDR3 has 16 amino acids. V dropped 4 bases and J dropped 6 bases, with 21 bases sitting between them. Per germline, CDR1 SGHRS and CDR2 YFSETQ. CDR3 region: CASSLALGPHPDTQYF. CDR3 bases: TGCGCCAGCAGCCTAGCGTTGGGACCCCACCCGGATACGCAGTATTTT. The full variable domain, with the rest looked up from reference TRBV5-1 and TRBJ2-3, is KAGVTQTPRYLIKTRGQQVTLSCSPISGHRSVSWYQQTPGQGLQFLFEYFSETQRNKGNFPGRFSGRQFSNSRSEMNVSTLELGDSALYLCASSLALGPHPDTQYFGPGTRLTVL.

The CDR3 is CASKLLAGDVRGAQYF. The CDR3 DNA follows: TGTGCCAGCAAACTCCTAGCGGGGGACGTCCGGGGGGCCCAGTACTTC. The V gene is TRBV6-6, the J gene TRBJ2-5; TRBD2 aligns across 10 bases. Germline CDR1 MNHNY, CDR2 SVGAGI (reference sequence). V shed 7 bases and J 9 bases; nucleotides not matched to a gene: 17. The CDR3 runs to 16 residues.